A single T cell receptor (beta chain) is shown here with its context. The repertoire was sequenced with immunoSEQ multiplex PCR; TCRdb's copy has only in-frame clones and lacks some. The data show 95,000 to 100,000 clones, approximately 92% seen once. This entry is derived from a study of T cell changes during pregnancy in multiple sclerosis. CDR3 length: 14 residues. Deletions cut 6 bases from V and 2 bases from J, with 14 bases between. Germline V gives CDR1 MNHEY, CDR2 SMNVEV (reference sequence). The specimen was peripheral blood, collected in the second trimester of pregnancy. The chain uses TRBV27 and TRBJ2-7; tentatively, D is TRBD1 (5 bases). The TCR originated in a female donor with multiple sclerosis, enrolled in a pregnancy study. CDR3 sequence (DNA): TGTGCCAGCAGCGCATCTACAGGCCCCTACGAGCAGTACTTC. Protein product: CASSASTGPYEQYF.